This record concerns one TCR beta chain sequence. The target antigen is unknown. The entry originates in a study of shared clonotypes between healthy human individuals. Background on the study: The composition of the donors was a couple of women and a few men aged 18 to 49.

Study-level results: Sampling used blood alone; tissue repertoires probably differ.

The CDR3 spans 16 residues. Germline assignment: CDR1 LGHNT and CDR2 FRNRAP. The ends lost 3 bases at V and 7 bases at J; junction bases unmatched: 12. Several immunoSEQ 96-well plates shared each subset's DNA, each plate a replicate. Only in-frame clones appear in the TCRdb table, and some are missing; sequencing was by immunoSEQ multiplex PCR. This table holds around 440,000 clones, approximately 80% found once. This clonotype was sampled from a woman in her forties in good health. Some clones in this sample may be carry-over from other donors' samples. Material: PBMCs. The chain carries TRBV12-5 and TRBJ2-5; 9 nucleotides line up with TRBD2. CDR3 region: CASGFRVLAGAGTQYF. The CDR3 nucleotides are TGTGCTAGTGGTTTTCGCGTGTTAGCGGGGGCAGGGACCCAGTACTTC.